This T cell receptor beta chain emerged from a study of T cell changes during pregnancy in multiple sclerosis. There are 15 residues in the CDR3. Germline V CDR1 and CDR2: SGHNT, YENEEA. V lost 5 bases and J 6 bases, leaving 19 bases between the germline ends. Data came from immunoSEQ multiplex PCR; TCRdb stores just in-frame clones and leaves some out. The table has tens of thousands of clones, 75% to 95% seen once. Sample: CD4+ T cells from peripheral blood mononuclear cells, taken before pregnancy. This chain connects TRBV11-3 to TRBJ1-2; TRBD1 is a possible D gene (6 bases). The origin of this receptor is a female donor with multiple sclerosis, enrolled in a pregnancy study. CDR3 region: CASSAYRVVDDGYTF. As DNA, the CDR3 is TGTGCCAGCAGCGCGTACAGGGTGGTTGATGATGGCTACACCTTC.